This T cell receptor (beta chain) was obtained from a study of blood T cell repertoires in COVID-19. The CDR3 extends over 15 amino acids. Trimming left V 11 bases short and J 1 base short, with 15 bases between. The data were produced by immunoSEQ multiplex PCR, yet TCRdb's version contains in-frame clones alone and is incomplete. Counted here are 100,000 to 150,000 clones, roughly 86% occurring once; the ten biggest clones make up more than 9.5%. V gene TRBV23-1 combines with J gene TRBJ2-6; D gene unclear. TRBV23-1 is placed among ORFs of uncertain function. Input material: peripheral blood. This TCR derives from a woman aged 70-85 years with COVID-19, enrolled during active disease. In DNA, the CDR3 is TGCGCCCAGCAGGCAGATCTATCTGGGGCCAACGTCCTGACTTTC. It yields the protein CAQQADLSGANVLTF.